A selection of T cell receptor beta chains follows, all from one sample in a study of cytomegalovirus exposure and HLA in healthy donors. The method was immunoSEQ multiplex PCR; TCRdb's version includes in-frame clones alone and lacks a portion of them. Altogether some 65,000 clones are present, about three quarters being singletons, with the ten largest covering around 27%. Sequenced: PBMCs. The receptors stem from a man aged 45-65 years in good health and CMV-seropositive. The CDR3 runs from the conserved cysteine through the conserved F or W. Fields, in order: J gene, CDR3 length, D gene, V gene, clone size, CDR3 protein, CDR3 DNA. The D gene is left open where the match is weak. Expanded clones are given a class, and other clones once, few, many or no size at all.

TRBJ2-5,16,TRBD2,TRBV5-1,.,CASSESGGPYQETQYF,TGCGCCAGCAGCGAGAGCGGGGGGCCGTACCAAGAGACCCAGTACTTC
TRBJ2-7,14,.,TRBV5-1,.,CASSLGRAAYEQYF,TGCGCCAGCAGCTTGGGGCGGGCCGCCTACGAGCAGTACTTC
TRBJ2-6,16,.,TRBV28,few,CASSLWLPGRANVLTF,TGTGCCAGCAGTTTATGGCTCCCCGGGAGAGCCAACGTCCTGACTTTC
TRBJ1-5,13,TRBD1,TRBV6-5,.,CASSPDRAGPQHF,TGTGCCAGCAGCCCCGACAGGGCAGGGCCCCAGCATTTT
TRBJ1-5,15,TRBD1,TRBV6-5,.,CASSYSGGANQPQHF,TGTGCCAGCAGTTACTCAGGGGGCGCGAATCAGCCCCAGCATTTT
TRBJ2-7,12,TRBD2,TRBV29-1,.,CSVSSGRYEQYF,TGCAGCGTTTCCAGCGGGAGGTACGAGCAGTACTTC
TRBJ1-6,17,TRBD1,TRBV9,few,CASSVGGTAYYNSPLHF,TGTGCCAGCAGCGTAGGGGGGACAGCCTACTATAATTCACCCCTCCACTTT
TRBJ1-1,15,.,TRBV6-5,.,CASSAQGPGDTEAFF,TGTGCCAGCAGTGCCCAGGGCCCGGGGGACACTGAAGCTTTCTTT
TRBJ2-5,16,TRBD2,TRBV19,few,CASSIGLAAYQETQYF,TGTGCCAGTAGTATTGGACTAGCGGCGTACCAAGAGACCCAGTACTTC
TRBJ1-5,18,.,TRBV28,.,CASRTTQGRGYSNQPQHF,TGTGCCAGCAGGACCACTCAGGGAAGGGGTTATAGCAATCAGCCCCAGCATTTT
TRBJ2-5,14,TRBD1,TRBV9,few,CASSVSQGEETQYF,TGTGCCAGCAGCGTCTCACAGGGGGAAGAGACCCAGTACTTC
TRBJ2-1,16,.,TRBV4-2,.,CASSQDGGPSYNEQFF,TGTGCCAGCAGCCAAGACGGAGGACCTTCCTACAATGAGCAGTTCTTC
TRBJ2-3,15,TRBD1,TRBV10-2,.,CASSDRGRDADTQYF,TGCGCCAGCAGTGACAGGGGGCGTGATGCAGATACGCAGTATTTT
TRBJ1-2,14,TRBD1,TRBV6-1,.,CASRGTGGLYGYTF,TGTGCCAGCAGAGGGACAGGGGGCCTCTATGGCTACACCTTC
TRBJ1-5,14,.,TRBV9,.,CASSVTGSNQPQHF,TGTGCCAGCAGCGTGACAGGAAGCAATCAGCCCCAGCATTTT
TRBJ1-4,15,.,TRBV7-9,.,CASSLDGELSEKLFF,TGTGCCAGCAGCTTAGACGGGGAGTTGAGTGAAAAACTGTTTTTT
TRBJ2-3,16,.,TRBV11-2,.,CASSRRTGQSTDTQYF,TGTGCCAGCAGCCGCCGAACAGGACAGAGCACAGATACGCAGTATTTT
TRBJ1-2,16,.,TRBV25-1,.,CASSEYPSDRSNGYTF,TGTGCCAGCAGTGAATATCCAAGCGACAGGTCCAATGGCTACACCTTC